Each of the 18 T cell receptor beta chains below was sequenced from the same sample in a study of Tregs in tolerant kidney transplant recipients (dated by TCRdb to between 2018 and 2021). Antigens for these TCRs are unknown. This specimen's time point label, interpreted: blood sample drawn before combined kidney and bone marrow transplant. In bulk CFSE mixed lymphocyte reactions, CFSE-labeled recipient PBMCs were cocultured with irradiated donor PBMCs for 6 days, then stained for CD3/CD4/CD8 and FACS-sorted. Libraries came from the immunoSEQ multiplex PCR assay. Entries here come from immuneACCESS through TCRdb and include only in-frame sequences with V and J called. Some clones fail to appear in such tables; in the studies checked, an unresolved V gene covers under half of the shortfall, and the cause of the remainder is unknown. The table held for this sample gives 2,500 to 3,000 clones. The ten largest clones take up over 6.5% of the sample.

Sequenced here: CD8+ T cells from blood cultured with allogeneic cells, sampled before the transplant. Every receptor here comes from a human patient who received a combined kidney and bone marrow transplant.

Details on this clone: With the read ending 3 residues before the CDR3 end, the germline J gene is used to fill in that end. The chain has TRBV19 and TRBJ1-1; TRBD1 is a possible D gene (6 bases). V gave up 3 bases and J gave up 0 bases, with 20 bases separating them. The CDR3 has 18 residues. Germline V gives CDR1 LNHDA, CDR2 SQIVND (reference sequence). CDR3 in amino acids: CASSIGAYRDTVNTEAFF. The part of the CDR3 DNA that was read is TGTGCCAGTAGTATTGGCGCGTACAGGGATACGGTGAACACTGAA.

Details on this clone: From the germline J gene comes the end of the CDR3, since the read stops 3 residues before it. The V and J genes are TRBV2 and TRBJ1-1; 8 bases map to TRBD1. Germline loops: CDR1 SNHLY, CDR2 FYNNEI. V dropped 5 bases and J dropped 3; count of bases not matched to a gene: 5. CDR3 size: 14 residues. Partial CDR3 DNA: TGTGCCAGCAGTTCCGGGACAGGAGACACTGAA. Its protein product is CASSSGTGDTE. In full, the CDR3 reads CASSSGTGDTEAFF.

Comments on this clone: The sequence runs out 3 residues before the end of the CDR3; the remainder is reconstructed from the germline J gene. This chain joins TRBV12-3 or TRBV12-4 and TRBJ2-5, with 10 bases that match TRBD2. Germline trimming cut 4 bases from V and 4 bases from J; bases unmatched to any gene: 6. This CDR3 spans 15 amino acids. The CDR3 protein is CASSWGLAFGETQYF. CDR3 bases read: TGTGCCAGCAGTTGGGGACTAGCGTTTGGAGAGACC.

A remark on this clone: Sequencing ends 3 residues short of the CDR3 end; the germline J gene provides the rest. This chain uses TRBV6-2 or TRBV6-3 with TRBJ2-7; 9 bases agree with TRBD1. Trimming at V came to 8 bases and at J to 4 bases, leaving 15 bases not matched to a gene. The CDR3 totals 16 residues. The germline V gene encodes CDR1 MNHEY and CDR2 SVGEGT. The CDR3 bases that were read are TGTGCCAGCGGAGCGATAACTAACAGGGGGCTGTACGAG. Protein sequence: CASGAITNRGLYE. The full CDR3 protein reads CASGAITNRGLYEQYF.

As concerns this clone: Coverage ceases 3 residues before the CDR3 finishes, and the germline J gene fills in the end. The chain is built from TRBV11-2 and TRBJ1-3; no definite D call. Trimming stripped 2 bases from V and 3 bases from J, with 2 bases between. Germline V gives CDR1 SGHAT, CDR2 FQNNGV. This CDR3 has 12 amino acids. CDR3: CASSLYGNTIYF. Incomplete CDR3 DNA: TGTGCCAGCAGCTTATATGGAAACACC.

Turning to this clone: The read ends 3 residues early relative to the CDR3; the germline J gene fills the gap. The V gene is TRBV10-2, the J gene TRBJ2-7, with D possibly being TRBD2 (5 bases). The CDR3 covers 11 residues. The V end was cut by 5 bases, the J end by 6 bases, with 8 bases between. CDR1 is WSHSY and CDR2 is SAAADI in the germline V gene. Incomplete CDR3 DNA: TGCGCCAGCAGTTCCGGGGTCGAG. Its protein product is CASSSGVE. The full CDR3 reads CASSSGVEQYF.

In terms of frequency, this clone is medium-sized. The DNA ends 3 residues before the CDR3 does, and the rest of the CDR3 is filled in from the germline J gene. The V call is TRBV2, the J call TRBJ1-5, with D perhaps TRBD1 (5 bases). The CDR3 consists of 16 residues. Per germline, CDR1 SNHLY and CDR2 FYNNEI. The V end lost 1 base, the J end lost 0 bases, and 10 bases lay between the germline ends. CDR3 sequence reads: CASSEVGTASNQPQHF. The part of the CDR3 DNA that was read is TGTGCCAGCAGTGAAGTTGGGACTGCTAGCAATCAGCCC.

As regards this clone: The missing CDR3 end, 3 residues past where the read stops, is filled in from the germline J gene. The chain couples TRBV4-1 to TRBJ2-5; 9 bases map to TRBD2. Germline loops: CDR1 MGHRA, CDR2 YSYEKL. V lost 3 bases, J lost 1 base, and 3 bases stayed unmatched. The CDR3 covers 15 residues. CDR3: CASSQVLAGQETQYF. CDR3 DNA, as far as it was read: TGCGCCAGCAGCCAGGTACTAGCGGGCCAAGAGACC.

Worth noting for this clone: From the germline J gene comes the end of the CDR3, since the read stops 3 residues before it. The chain couples TRBV2 to TRBJ2-1; 7 bases align to TRBD1. Trimming cost V 3 bases and J 4 bases; bases outside gene matches: 0. Germline CDR1 is SNHLY and CDR2 is FYNNEI. The CDR3 length is 13 residues. CDR3 sequence: CASSEGQYNEQFF. The CDR3 bases that were read are TGTGCCAGCAGTGAGGGACAGTACAATGAG.

Concerning this clone: With the read ending 3 residues before the CDR3 end, the germline J gene is used to fill in that end. The chain combines TRBV27 with TRBJ2-5; perhaps TRBD1 as D (6 bases). This CDR3 is built from 16 residues. Trimming took off 8 bases at V and 2 bases at J, with 21 bases between the two ends. From germline, CDR1 is MNHEY and CDR2 SMNVEV (reference sequence). CDR3 DNA (partial): TGTGCCAGCTCCCGAAGGGGGACACTCATGCAAGAGACC. Residues: CASSRRGTLMQET. The whole CDR3 reads CASSRRGTLMQETQYF.

Frequency places this clone as medium-sized. Coverage ceases 3 residues before the CDR3 finishes, and the germline J gene fills in the end. This sequence joins TRBV12-3 or TRBV12-4 and TRBJ2-5; D not certain. This CDR3 region has 13 residues. The germline V and J ends were trimmed by 6 bases and 0 bases, with 8 bases remaining between them. CDR3 amino acids: CASSPLYQETQYF. The sequenced CDR3 bases are TGTGCCAGCAGCCCACTTTACCAAGAGACC.

This clone ranks as medium-sized in terms of frequency. The read finishes 3 residues shy of the CDR3 end, and the germline J gene is used to complete it. The rearrangement uses TRBV19 and TRBJ2-7; TRBD1 is a possible D gene (6 bases). The CDR3 loop spans 15 amino acids. Trimming removed 3 bases at V and 2 bases at J, with 14 bases between. Per germline, CDR1 LNHDA and CDR2 SQIVND (reference sequence). The part of the CDR3 DNA that was read is TGTGCCAGTAGTATTGGCCAGGGGTTCCCCTACGAG. This gives the protein CASSIGQGFPYE. The full CDR3 sequence reads CASSIGQGFPYEQYF.

Remarks on this clone: The read terminates 3 residues before the CDR3 end, so the remaining end is supplied by the germline J gene. V gene TRBV2 combines with J gene TRBJ1-3, with TRBD1 matching 7 bases. J lost 0 bases, V lost 2 bases, and 10 bases had no gene match. Germline V CDR1 and CDR2: SNHLY, FYNNEI. The CDR3 has 18 residues. CDR3 sequence: CASSETTQGTFSGNTIYF. The CDR3 bases that were read are TGTGCCAGCAGTGAAACCACACAGGGGACCTTCTCTGGAAACACC. The complete variable domain, with remaining parts taken from reference TRBV2 and TRBJ1-3, reads EPEVTQTPSHQVTQMGQEVILRCVPISNHLYFYWYRQILGQKVEFLVSFYNNEISEKSEIFDDQFSVERPDGSNFTLKIRSTKLEDSAMYFCASSETTQGTFSGNTIYFGEGSWLTVV.

With regard to this clone: The read terminates 3 residues ahead of where the CDR3 ends, so the germline J gene completes it. The V call is TRBV2, the J call TRBJ1-1, with no clear D. CDR1 is SNHLY and CDR2 is FYNNEI in the germline V gene. The CDR3 runs to 14 residues. The V and J ends lost 0 bases and 1 base respectively, with 6 bases between them. The chain's CDR3 is CASSEAAQNTEAFF. Incomplete CDR3 DNA: TGTGCCAGCAGTGAAGCGGCCCAGAACACTGAA.

In the case of this clone: Read sequence stops 3 residues before the CDR3 end, and the germline J gene provides the missing end. This chain connects TRBV12-3 or TRBV12-4 to TRBJ2-7; no firm D call. The germline V and J ends were trimmed by 3 bases and 2 bases, with 5 bases remaining between them. The CDR3 contains 12 residues. The CDR3 DNA, read in part, is TGTGCCAGCAGTTTTATCCCCTACGAG. Residues: CASSFIPYE. The entire CDR3 is CASSFIPYEQYF.

This clone is medium-sized (0.01 to 0.1%) by frequency. The CDR3 end is not reached by the read, which stops 3 residues before it; the germline J gene fills it in. This chain uses TRBV2 with TRBJ2-1; D is possibly TRBD1 (6 bases). Deletions cut 6 bases from V and 4 bases from J, with 16 bases between. Per germline, CDR1 SNHLY and CDR2 FYNNEI. This CDR3 has 15 residues. The sequenced CDR3 bases are TGTGCCAGCAGGTACAAATTACAGGGTTACAATGAG. This encodes CASRYKLQGYNE. The CDR3 in its entirety is CASRYKLQGYNEQFF.

On this clone: The read ends 3 residues early relative to the CDR3; the germline J gene fills the gap. The rearrangement uses TRBV28 and TRBJ2-7; 9 bases line up with TRBD1. V lost 6 bases, J lost 5 bases, and 2 bases stayed unmatched. Per the germline V gene, CDR1 is MDHEN and CDR2 is SYDVKM. The CDR3 has 12 residues. Incomplete CDR3 DNA: TGTGCCAGCAGCGGGACAGGGAACGAG. Its translation is CASSGTGNE. The whole CDR3 protein reads CASSGTGNEQYF.

Comments on this clone: The sequence runs out 3 residues before the end of the CDR3; the remainder is reconstructed from the germline J gene. This sequence joins TRBV27 and TRBJ2-1, with D uncertain. V lost 0 bases to trimming and J lost 0 bases, with 18 bases between them. The CDR3 contains 19 residues. Per the germline V gene, CDR1 is MNHEY and CDR2 is SMNVEV (reference sequence). Incomplete CDR3 DNA: TGTGCCAGCAGTTTATCCCTCTGGCGCGGAGAGAGCTCCTACAATGAG. Amino acids: CASSLSLWRGESSYNE. The full-length CDR3 reads as CASSLSLWRGESSYNEQFF.